The next 13 T cell receptor beta chains were all read from a single sample in a study of chemoradiotherapy in HPV16-positive cancers. Method: immunoSEQ multiplex PCR; TCRdb's copy keeps in-frame clones and lacks some. The sample carries some 2,000 clones, about 87% recorded once. The sequenced sample was tumor tissue, obtained from a patient who underwent chemoradiotherapy. The receptors were sampled from a human donor with HPV-associated anogenital cancer.

This chain links TRBV5-1 with TRBJ1-2; unclear D gene. The CDR3 sequence is 13 residues long. From germline, CDR1 is SGHRS and CDR2 YFSETQ. V lost 0 bases to trimming and J lost 6 bases, with 9 bases between them. The CDR3 reads CASSLGEKNGYTF. The CDR3 nucleotides read TGCGCCAGCAGCTTGGGCGAGAAGAATGGCTACACCTTC.

This chain links TRBV11-3 with TRBJ2-7; no reliable D call. This CDR3 is built from 13 residues. Trimming shortened V by 3 bases and J by 3 bases, and 9 bases separated the two germline ends. The germline gives CDR1 SGHNT, CDR2 YENEEA. CDR3 nucleotides: TGTGCCAGCAGCTTCGAGACGCGCTACGAGCAGTACTTC. It yields the protein CASSFETRYEQYF.

This sequence joins TRBV11-2 and TRBJ2-1, with 10 bases matching TRBD2. CDR3 length: 15 amino acids. With V trimmed by 1 base and J by 6 bases, 3 bases remained unmatched. Germline V CDR1 and CDR2: SGHAT, FQNNGV. CDR3 protein: CASSLGLAGLNEQFF. CDR3 nucleotide sequence: TGTGCCAGCAGCTTAGGACTAGCGGGCCTCAATGAGCAGTTCTTC. Full variable domain (rest looked up from reference TRBV11-2 and TRBJ2-1): EAGVAQSPRYKIIEKRQSVAFWCNPISGHATLYWYQQILGQGPKLLIQFQNNGVVDDSQLPKDRFSAERLKGVDSTLKIQPAKLEDSAVYLCASSLGLAGLNEQFFGPGTRLTVL.

The V gene is TRBV6-5, the J gene TRBJ2-3; no firm D call. From germline, CDR1 is MNHEY and CDR2 SVGAGI. This CDR3 spans 15 amino acids. V dropped 0 bases and J dropped 4 bases, with 11 bases sitting between them. The CDR3 sequence is CASSYSNQLADTQYF. DNA for the CDR3: TGTGCCAGCAGTTACTCGAACCAGCTTGCAGATACGCAGTATTTT.

This clone has just one count. The genes are TRBV29-1 and TRBJ1-4; the D gene is possibly TRBD1 (5 bases). This CDR3 is 12 amino acids long. Trimming pared 7 bases from V and 8 bases from J, leaving 14 bases between. Germline assignment: CDR1 SQVTM and CDR2 ANQGSEA. This CDR3 reads CSGGDVGEKLFF. CDR3 nucleotide sequence: TGCAGCGGAGGGGACGTCGGGGAAAAACTGTTTTTT.

This rearrangement joins TRBV2 to TRBJ2-6; no clear D gene. The CDR3 covers 14 residues. V lost 4 bases, J lost 3 bases, and 7 bases lay in between. The V gene's germline CDR1 is SNHLY and CDR2 FYNNEI. CDR3 residues: CASSAQDGANVLTF. CDR3 DNA: TGTGCCAGCAGTGCCCAGGATGGGGCCAACGTCCTGACTTTC.

V and J are TRBV5-6 and TRBJ2-1, with D perhaps matching TRBD2 (5 bases). The CDR3 is 17 amino acids. Trimming pared 0 bases from V and 5 bases from J, leaving 18 bases between. Per the germline V gene, CDR1 is SGHDT and CDR2 is YYEEEE. CDR3 sequence (DNA): TGTGCCAGCAGCTTGGCCTCGGGGATGGGTGTGCACAATGAGCAGTTCTTC. Translation gives CASSLASGMGVHNEQFF.

V and J are TRBV10-3 and TRBJ2-7, with D possibly matching TRBD2 (5 bases). The CDR3 is 12 residues long. The V end was cut by 8 bases, the J end by 6 bases, with 14 bases between. Germline V lookup: CDR1 ENHRY, CDR2 SYGVKD. The CDR3 DNA is TGTGCCATCGGTGCGGGTTCCCTCGAGCAGTACTTC. Its translation: CAIGAGSLEQYF.

This chain uses TRBV7-2 with TRBJ2-5; D might be TRBD2 (6 bases). The germline V gene has CDR1 SGHTA and CDR2 FQGNSA. Trimming left V 5 bases short and J 4 bases short, with 14 bases between. The CDR3 consists of 14 residues. As DNA, the CDR3 is TGTGCCAGCAGCCCTCTAGGAGCGGGAGAGACCCAGTACTTC. As protein: CASSPLGAGETQYF.

The rearrangement joins TRBV9 to TRBJ2-1; 9 nucleotides match TRBD2. Germline CDR1 is SGDLS and CDR2 is YYNGEE. Germline trimming cut 0 bases from V and 7 bases from J; bases unmatched to any gene: 8. This CDR3 is built from 16 residues. In nucleotides, the CDR3 is TGTGCCAGCAGCGTAGGAGGCGGGAGGGGATCGAATGAGCAGTTCTTC. Translating it yields CASSVGGGRGSNEQFF.

The chain couples TRBV10-1 to TRBJ1-2; D might be TRBD1 (5 bases). V was clipped by 0 bases and J by 8 bases, with 10 bases between them. This CDR3 region has 13 residues. CDR1 is WNHNN and CDR2 is SYGVQD in the germline V gene (reference sequence). The CDR3 sequence is CASSESGREGYTF. DNA of the CDR3: TGCGCCAGCAGTGAGTCGGGCAGGGAAGGCTACACCTTC.

The V gene is TRBV10-1, the J gene TRBJ2-1, with D unresolved. The ends were cut back, 5 bases at V and 6 bases at J, with 11 bases in the middle. The CDR3 has 13 residues. The germline V gene has CDR1 WNHNN and CDR2 SYGVQD (reference sequence). The CDR3 sequence is CASSRTLANEQFF. DNA of the CDR3: TGCGCCAGCAGTAGGACCTTGGCCAATGAGCAGTTCTTC.

The genes are TRBV19 and TRBJ2-3; the D is unclear. Trimming pared 6 bases from V and 7 bases from J, leaving 11 bases between. CDR1 LNHDA and CDR2 SQIVND come from the germline V gene (reference sequence). CDR3 length: 12 amino acids. The CDR3 loop reads CASSLGGNTQYF. DNA for the CDR3: TGTGCCAGTAGCCTGGGCGGAAATACGCAGTATTTT.